Below, 25 T cell receptor beta chains from the same sample are listed, as sequenced in a study of regulatory T cells in long-lasting Graves disease. iRepertoire HTBI primers and Arm-PCR of CDR3 regions built TCR beta libraries. Each CDR3 protein gets one entry after TCRdb re-called the multiplex PCR reads with MiXCR. The sample lists some 440,000 distinct CDR3 sequences, around 21% occurring once. The sample's time point: persistent/refractory GD, antithyroid drugs over 5 years with positive TRAb. With RNA extracted from PBMCs as input, the TCR library was made. Here the sequenced sample was peripheral blood mononuclear cells (PBMCs), taken when the disease was refractory, from a patient treated with antithyroid drugs. All receptors come from a female donor with Graves disease.

This clonotype turned up a few times. Mismatch with germline at one junction end may stem from a read error. The chain links TRBV27 to TRBJ1-5; D unclear. The CDR3 is 11 residues long. CDR1 is MNHEY, CDR2 SMNVEV, per germline (reference sequence). For the CDR3, the DNA is TGTGCCAGCGGTTTTGATCAGCCCCAGCATTTT. Amino acids: CASGFDQPQHF.

With regard to this clonotype: It may be a read error: a sequence one base away is much more abundant. The CDR3 reads CASSRDYEDYGYTF. CDR3 bases: TGTGCCTCCAGCAGAGATTACGAGGACTATGGCTACACCTTC. The chain employs TRBV15 and TRBJ1-2; D remains unclear. The CDR3 runs to 14 residues. CDR1 LNHNV and CDR2 YYDKDF come from the germline V gene (reference sequence).

V is TRBV28 and J is TRBJ2-3, with D perhaps given as TRBD1 or TRBD2 (6 bases each). Trimming removed 4 bases at V and 4 bases at J, with 12 bases between. In germline, CDR1 is MDHEN, CDR2 SYDVKM. The CDR3 runs 14 residues. The chain's CDR3 is CASSSGARPDTQYF. Here the CDR3 DNA reads TGTGCCAGCAGTTCGGGGGCGCGACCAGATACGCAGTATTTT.

The sample holds many counts of this clonotype. The V and J genes are TRBV20-1 and TRBJ2-7, with 9 bases lining up with TRBD2. This CDR3 comprises 14 residues. Unmatched junction bases numbered 11, after V lost 5 bases and J lost 6 bases. Germline CDR1 is DFQATT and CDR2 is SNEGSKA (reference sequence). The CDR3 sequence is CSARARVAGAEQYF. CDR3 DNA sequence: TGCAGTGCTCGAGCTAGGGTAGCGGGAGCCGAGCAGTACTTC.

Ten or more counts support this clonotype. The V call is TRBV28, the J call TRBJ2-7; tentatively, D is TRBD1 (5 bases). Trimming cost V 0 bases and J 7 bases, with 13 bases left between them. In germline, CDR1 is MDHEN, CDR2 SYDVKM. This CDR3 spans 14 amino acids. The CDR3: CASSLWGTPGEQYF. CDR3 bases: TGTGCCAGCAGTTTATGGGGCACCCCAGGGGAGCAGTACTTC.

For this clonotype: Since a much larger clone is just one base distant, this may be a read error. The J gene is TRBJ1-2, the V gene TRBV7-8, with D possibly TRBD1 on 5 matching bases. The CDR3 has 15 residues. V lost 4 bases to trimming and J lost 3 bases, with 15 bases between them. Germline CDR1 SGHVS, CDR2 FQNEAQ. CDR3 sequence reads: CASSSDTSGDYGYTF. CDR3 sequence (DNA): TGTGCCAGCAGCTCAGACACCTCGGGGGACTATGGCTACACCTTC.

The chain carries TRBV6-5 and TRBJ2-2; the D is unclear. This CDR3 has 12 amino acids. Trimming cost V 4 bases and J 7 bases, with 7 bases left between them. Looked up from germline, CDR1 is MNHEY and CDR2 is SVGAGI. CDR3 region: CASSFPSGELFF. CDR3 nucleotide sequence: TGTGCCAGCAGTTTTCCTAGCGGGGAGCTGTTTTTT.

There are many counts of this clonotype. This chain joins TRBV11-2 and TRBJ1-5; D remains unclear. Germline CDR1 and CDR2: SGHAT and FQNNGV. This CDR3 comprises 13 residues. V was cut by 1 base and J by 7 bases, with 8 bases left in between. The CDR3 DNA follows: TGTGCCAGCAGCTTAGGGGTCGGCCAGCCCCAGCATTTT. It translates to CASSLGVGQPQHF.

This clonotype was recorded many times. V and J are TRBV12-3 or TRBV12-4 and TRBJ2-7, with a weak D call TRBD1 (6 bases). The CDR3 runs to 16 residues. V lost 4 bases, J lost 3 bases, and 19 bases lay in between. As DNA, the CDR3 is TGTGCCAGCAGTTCCCCGAGGACCGCAGGGGTCTACGAGCAGTACTTC. The encoded protein is CASSSPRTAGVYEQYF.

This clonotype was seen more than once but under ten times. The rearrangement joins TRBV5-1 to TRBJ2-1, with a weak D call TRBD1 (5 bases). V shed 5 bases and J shed 10 bases, with 10 bases lying between them. Germline V gene data show CDR1 as SGHRS and CDR2 as YFSETQ. The CDR3 contains 11 residues. The CDR3 spells CASSKTVEQFF. Here the CDR3 DNA reads TGCGCCAGCAGTAAGACAGTGGAGCAGTTCTTC. The full variable domain, in which reference TRBV5-1 and TRBJ2-1 provide the parts outside the CDR3, is KAGVTQTPRYLIKTRGQQVTLSCSPISGHRSVSWYQQTPGQGLQFLFEYFSETQRNKGNFPGRFSGRQFSNSRSEMNVSTLELGDSALYLCASSKTVEQFFGPGTRLTVL.

This CDR3 is CASSLAPENTGELFF. DNA for the CDR3: TGTGCCAGCAGCTTAGCCCCCGAGAACACCGGGGAGCTGTTTTTT. V gene TRBV7-6 combines with J gene TRBJ2-2; D remains unclear. CDR1 and CDR2 from the germline V gene are SGHVS and FNYEAQ. Between the trimmed V and J ends, which lost 0 bases and 1 base, there was a span of 6 bases. The CDR3 sequence is 15 residues long.

The V gene is TRBV13, the J gene TRBJ2-7; possibly TRBD1 for D (7 bases). V was clipped by 6 bases and J by 5 bases, with 23 bases between them. CDR1 and CDR2 from the germline V gene are PRHDT and FYEKMQ (reference sequence). The length of the CDR3 is 16 residues. Written as DNA, the CDR3 is TGTGCCAGCAGGCCCAGACAGGGTGGAGCGGGCCACGAGCAGTACTTC. Translated, it gives CASRPRQGGAGHEQYF.

This clonotype appeared many times. V usage is TRBV28 and J usage is TRBJ1-2; D is uncertain. The germline gives CDR1 MDHEN, CDR2 SYDVKM. Trimming removed 4 bases at V and 8 bases at J, with 17 bases between. CDR3 size: 14 residues. CDR3 DNA sequence: TGTGCCAGCAGTTGGGGAGGACTCATGGGGGGCTACACCTTC. Translating it yields CASSWGGLMGGYTF.

Only a few counts were recorded for this clonotype. This chain links TRBV29-1 with TRBJ2-1; 10 bases agree with TRBD2. This CDR3 has 16 residues. V was clipped by 5 bases and J by 5 bases; unmatched bases: 12. Per germline, CDR1 SQVTM and CDR2 ANQGSEA. The CDR3 DNA sequence: TGCAGCGTTTTCTGGGGGGGACTAGCGCAACACAATGAGCAGTTCTTC. Its translation: CSVFWGGLAQHNEQFF.

For this clonotype: A much larger clone lies a single base off, so this may be a read error. The V gene is TRBV27, the J gene TRBJ2-7; 9 positions match TRBD1. Per germline, CDR1 MNHEY and CDR2 SMNVEV (reference sequence). The CDR3 is made up of 14 amino acids. After removal of 4 bases from V and 6 bases from J, the junction contained 7 bases not matched to a gene. DNA for the CDR3: TGTGCCAGCAGTTCTTTCGGGACAGGGTTCGAGCAGTACTTC. Translation gives CASSSFGTGFEQYF.

The sample holds one count of this clonotype. The J gene is TRBJ2-1, the V gene TRBV28, with unresolved D. V was shortened by 10 bases and J by 0 bases, with 13 bases between the two germline ends. This CDR3 comprises 14 residues. Germline V gene data show CDR1 as MDHEN and CDR2 as SYDVKM. CDR3 bases: TGTGCCACGGGTAGTGGGTCCTCCTACAATGAGCAGTTCTTC. Translated, it gives CATGSGSSYNEQFF.

This clonotype was detected ten times or more. The chain couples TRBV7-9 to TRBJ2-7, with D perhaps being TRBD1 or TRBD2 (5 bases each). Trimming left V 5 bases short and J 6 bases short, with 17 bases between. The CDR3 sequence is 14 residues long. Germline CDR1 reads SEHNR; CDR2 reads FQNEAQ (reference sequence). The CDR3 DNA is TGTGCCAGCAGCCCCACCCCCCATGGGGGCGAGCAGTACTTC. Protein sequence: CASSPTPHGGEQYF.

This clonotype appeared once. Being one base from a much bigger clone, this may be a read error. In nucleotides, the CDR3 is TGTGCCTGCAGCTCTAGCGGGAGCTTCTCCTACGAGCAGTACTTC. It translates to CACSSSGSFSYEQYF. The chain is built from TRBV11-2 and TRBJ2-7; 10 bases agree with TRBD2. Germline assignment: CDR1 SGHAT and CDR2 FQNNGV. The CDR3 covers 15 residues.

This clonotype was picked up many times. The chain has TRBV27 and TRBJ1-2; 10 bases map to TRBD1. The CDR3 extends over 14 amino acids. J lost 6 bases, V lost 2 bases, and 3 bases had no gene match. Germline assignment: CDR1 MNHEY and CDR2 SMNVEV (reference sequence). The CDR3 spells CASSLGTGVDGYTF. CDR3 bases: TGTGCCAGCAGTTTAGGGACAGGGGTCGATGGCTACACCTTC.

This clonotype was picked up a small number of times. The chain is built from TRBV29-1 and TRBJ1-2, with TRBD1 identical over 10 bases. Germline values: CDR1 SQVTM, CDR2 ANQGSEA. J was trimmed by 7 bases and V by 6 bases; bases with no gene match: 2. CDR3 size: 11 residues. The CDR3 loop is CSVTGGLGYTF. The DNA for the CDR3 is TGCAGCGTGACAGGGGGCCTTGGCTACACCTTC.

This CDR3 reads CASSFRDSSSYNEQFF. The CDR3 coding sequence is TGTGCCAGCAGTTTCCGGGATTCAAGCTCCTACAATGAGCAGTTCTTC. The chain has TRBV28 and TRBJ2-1; TRBD2 might be the D (5 bases). The germline gives CDR1 MDHEN, CDR2 SYDVKM. Trimming removed 3 bases from V and 0 bases from J, with 12 bases in between. The CDR3 contains 16 residues. The full variable domain, completed using reference TRBV28 and TRBJ2-1, is DVKVTQSSRYLVKRTGEKVFLECVQDMDHENMFWYRQDPGLGLRLIYFSYDVKMKEKGDIPEGYSVSREKKERFSLILESASTNQTSMYLCASSFRDSSSYNEQFFGPGTRLTVL.

This clonotype was observed at least ten times. The DNA for the CDR3 is TGTGCCACCAGCAGAGAGCAAGGGAGGACTGAAGCTTTCTTT. The encoded protein is CATSREQGRTEAFF. The chain carries TRBV15 and TRBJ1-1; D not certain. Germline assignment: CDR1 LNHNV and CDR2 YYDKDF (reference sequence). Trimming left V 0 bases short and J 5 bases short, with 10 bases between. The CDR3 runs to 14 residues.

This clonotype was recorded a few times. At one of its ends the junction is not consistent with the germline gene, which may arise from a read error. The DNA for the CDR3 is TGTGCCAGCGGCCAAGAGGAGTACGGGAGGGCCGGCAATGAGCAGTTCTTC. Protein: CASGQEEYGRAGNEQFF. V and J are TRBV3-1 and TRBJ2-1; TRBD2 aligns across 8 bases. The CDR3 has 17 residues. Germline V gene lookup returns CDR1 LGHDT and CDR2 YNNKEL (reference sequence).

This clonotype came up a few times. The chain employs TRBV7-8 and TRBJ1-6, with D maybe TRBD1 (6 bases). Germline values: CDR1 SGHVS, CDR2 FQNEAQ. The ends were cut back, 2 bases at V and 5 bases at J, with 19 bases in the middle. The CDR3 loop spans 18 amino acids. CDR3 coding DNA: TGTGCCAGCAGCTTAAGTCGCGTGGGACAAAACGATAATTCACCCCTCCACTTT. Protein product: CASSLSRVGQNDNSPLHF.

This clonotype occurred a few times. The chain combines TRBV5-6 with TRBJ1-1; D possibly corresponds to TRBD1 (6 bases). Trimming stripped 1 base from V and 0 bases from J, with 10 bases between. Germline CDR1 is SGHDT and CDR2 is YYEEEE. CDR3 size: 15 residues. The CDR3 nucleotides are TGTGCCAGCAGCTTGTTAGGGACACTGAACACTGAAGCTTTCTTT. It yields the protein CASSLLGTLNTEAFF.